This T cell receptor (beta chain) came from a study of OX40 agonist ivuxolimab in advanced cancers. Whole-study context: Those enrolled were less than 85% male, with a mean age of around 55 years and ages from roughly 20 to 90. Checkpoint inhibitors had been given previously to around 38% of patients. Three individuals attained partial responses, comprising one hepatocellular carcinoma case and two cutaneous melanoma cases.

Study-level findings and limits: CD4+ and CD8+ blood T cells expanded clonally by week 6 at 0.1 to 3.0 mg/kg.

Comments on this clone: What it binds is not known.

The ends were cut back, 1 base at V and 6 bases at J, with 7 bases in the middle. In germline, CDR1 is GTSNPN, CDR2 SVGIG (reference sequence). CDR3 size: 11 residues. Generated by immunoSEQ multiplex PCR, the TCRdb table keeps only in-frame clones and is missing some. The repertoire holds tens of thousands of clones, less than 90% seen once, with roughly 0.79% in the top ten. The V call is TRBV30, the J call TRBJ2-7, with D unclear. The sequences come from CD4+ or CD8+ T cells sorted from blood, collected in a trial of the OX40 agonist ivuxolimab. The receptor's source is an adult with an advanced solid tumor such as melanoma, head and neck, liver or kidney cancer. The CDR3 DNA reads TGTGCCTGGAGTGGGGGTTTCGAGCAGTACTTC. Translating it yields CAWSGGFEQYF. The full variable domain, with the rest looked up from reference TRBV30 and TRBJ2-7, is SQTIHQWPATLVQPVGSPLSLECTVEGTSNPNLYWYRQAAGRGLQLLFYSVGIGQISSEVPQNLSASRPQDRQFILSSKKLLLSDSGFYLCAWSGGFEQYFGPGTRLTVT.